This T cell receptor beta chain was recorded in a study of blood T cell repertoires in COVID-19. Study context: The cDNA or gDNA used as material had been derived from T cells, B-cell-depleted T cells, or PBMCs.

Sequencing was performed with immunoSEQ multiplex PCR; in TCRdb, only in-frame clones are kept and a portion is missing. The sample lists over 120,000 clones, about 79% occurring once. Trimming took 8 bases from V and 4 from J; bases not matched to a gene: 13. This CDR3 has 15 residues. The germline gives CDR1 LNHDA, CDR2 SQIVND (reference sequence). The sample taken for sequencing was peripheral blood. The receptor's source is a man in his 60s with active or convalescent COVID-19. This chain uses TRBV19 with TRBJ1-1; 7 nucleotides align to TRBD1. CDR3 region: CASYMGRRGITEAFF. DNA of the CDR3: TGTGCCAGTTATATGGGGCGCAGGGGGATCACTGAAGCTTTCTTT.